This T cell receptor (beta chain) was sequenced in a study of cytomegalovirus exposure and HLA in healthy donors. Germline CDR1 LNHNV, CDR2 YYDKDF (reference sequence). This CDR3 has 16 amino acids. Trimming cost V 0 bases and J 1 base, with 10 bases left between them. 60 Vbeta and 13 Jbeta primers were used in PCR. Libraries were prepared by immunoSEQ multiplex PCR; TCRdb keeps only in-frame clonotypes and omits some of them. The table has about 130,000 clones, roughly four fifths seen once. The chain joins TRBV15 to TRBJ2-4; no clear D gene. The clonotype was recovered from a male donor in good health and CMV-seronegative. The sample was PBMCs. CDR3 coding DNA: TGTGCCACCAGCAGAGAGGCCTCCCTGGCCAAAAACATTCAGTACTTC. This translates into CATSREASLAKNIQYF.